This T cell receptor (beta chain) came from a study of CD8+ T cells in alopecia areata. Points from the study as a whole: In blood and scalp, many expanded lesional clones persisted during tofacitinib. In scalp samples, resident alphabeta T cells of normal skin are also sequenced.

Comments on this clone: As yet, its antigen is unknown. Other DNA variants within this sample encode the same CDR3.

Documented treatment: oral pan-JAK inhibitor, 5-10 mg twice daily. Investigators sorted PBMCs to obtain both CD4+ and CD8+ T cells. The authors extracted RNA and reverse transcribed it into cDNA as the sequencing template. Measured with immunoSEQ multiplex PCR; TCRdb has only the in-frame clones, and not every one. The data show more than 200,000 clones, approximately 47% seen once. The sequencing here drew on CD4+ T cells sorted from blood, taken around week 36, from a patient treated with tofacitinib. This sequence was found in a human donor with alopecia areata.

This CDR3 is CASSSPLASSYNEQFF. The CDR3 DNA reads as TGTGCCAGCAGCTCCCCACTAGCGAGCTCCTACAATGAGCAGTTCTTC. The chain recombines TRBV7-9 with TRBJ2-1; 7 nucleotides line up with TRBD2. The CDR3 consists of 16 residues. CDR1 and CDR2 from the germline V gene are SEHNR and FQNEAQ (reference sequence). V lost 4 bases, J lost 0 bases, and 6 bases stayed unmatched.